This T cell receptor (beta chain) is from a study of blood T cells in healthy people across ages. Study information: Per two T cells, about one barcoded beta molecule was captured through template switching. The study, taken as a whole, reports: A roughly linear age-dependent decrease characterized TCR beta diversity per million T cells. No conclusive comparison of naive versus antigen-experienced cells was possible with unsorted PBMCs.

In germline, CDR1 is SGHTA, CDR2 FQGNSA. The CDR3 spans 16 residues. V was trimmed by 1 base and J by 0 bases, leaving 9 bases between them. Primers used in a second PCR of about 7 to 12 cycles were a sample-barcoded 5' primer and a J-beta primer mix. TCRdb reprocessed the 5' RACE reads via MiXCR and lists one record per CDR3 protein. The sample lists approximately 680,000 distinct CDR3 sequences, 32% occurring once. There are many counts of this clonotype. Its antigen is undetermined. This clonotype originated in a woman aged 80 or over in good health. The material sequenced was blood. This rearrangement joins TRBV7-2 to TRBJ1-4; D remains unclear. The CDR3, as DNA: TGTGCCAGCAGCTTAGTTTCCCAGGCAACTAATGAAAAACTGTTTTTT. As protein: CASSLVSQATNEKLFF.